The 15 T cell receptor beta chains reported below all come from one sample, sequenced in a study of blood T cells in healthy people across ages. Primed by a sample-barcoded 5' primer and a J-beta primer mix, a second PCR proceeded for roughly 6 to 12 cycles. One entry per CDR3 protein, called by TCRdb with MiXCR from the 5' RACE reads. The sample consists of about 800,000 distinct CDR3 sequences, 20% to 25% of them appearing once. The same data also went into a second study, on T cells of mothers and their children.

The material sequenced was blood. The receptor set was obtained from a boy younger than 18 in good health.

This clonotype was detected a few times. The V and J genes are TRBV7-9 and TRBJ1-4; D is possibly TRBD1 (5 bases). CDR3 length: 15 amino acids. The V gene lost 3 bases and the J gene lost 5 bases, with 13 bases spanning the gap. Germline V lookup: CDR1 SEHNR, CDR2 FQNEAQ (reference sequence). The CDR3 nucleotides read TGTGCCAGCAGCTTGGGGCTCATCGAGAATGAAAAACTGTTTTTT. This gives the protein CASSLGLIENEKLFF.

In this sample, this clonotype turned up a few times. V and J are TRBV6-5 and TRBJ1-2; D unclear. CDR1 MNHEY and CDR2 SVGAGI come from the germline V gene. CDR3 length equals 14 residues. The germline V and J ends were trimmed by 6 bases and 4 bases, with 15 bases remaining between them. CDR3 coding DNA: TGTGCCAGCAGCAGCAGGAACCCAATCTATGGCTACACCTTC. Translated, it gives CASSSRNPIYGYTF.

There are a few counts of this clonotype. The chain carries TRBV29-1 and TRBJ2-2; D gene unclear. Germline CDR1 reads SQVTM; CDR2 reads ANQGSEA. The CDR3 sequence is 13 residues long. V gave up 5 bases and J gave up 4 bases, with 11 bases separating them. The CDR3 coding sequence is TGCAGCGTTCATGGACGATTCACCGGGGAGCTGTTTTTT. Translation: CSVHGRFTGELFF.

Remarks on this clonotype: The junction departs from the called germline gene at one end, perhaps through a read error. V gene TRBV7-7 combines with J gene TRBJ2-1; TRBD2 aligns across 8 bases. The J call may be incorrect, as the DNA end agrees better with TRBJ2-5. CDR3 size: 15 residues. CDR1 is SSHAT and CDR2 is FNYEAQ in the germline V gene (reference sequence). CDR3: CASSRQRGKQETQYF. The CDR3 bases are TGTGCTAGCAGCCGGCAGCGGGGGAAGCAAGAGACCCAGTACTTC.

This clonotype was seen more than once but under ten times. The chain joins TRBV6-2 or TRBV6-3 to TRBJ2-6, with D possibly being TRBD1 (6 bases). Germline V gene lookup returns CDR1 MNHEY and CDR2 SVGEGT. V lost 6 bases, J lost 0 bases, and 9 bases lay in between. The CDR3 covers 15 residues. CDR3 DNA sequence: TGTGCCAGCAGCCACAGGGTCTCTGGGGCCAACGTCCTGACTTTC. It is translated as CASSHRVSGANVLTF.

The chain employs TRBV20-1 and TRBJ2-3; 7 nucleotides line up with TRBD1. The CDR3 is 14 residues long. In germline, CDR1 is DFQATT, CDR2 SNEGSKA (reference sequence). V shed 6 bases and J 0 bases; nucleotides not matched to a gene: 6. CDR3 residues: CSAFDRASTDTQYF. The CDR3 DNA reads TGCAGTGCCTTCGACAGGGCTAGCACAGATACGCAGTATTTT.

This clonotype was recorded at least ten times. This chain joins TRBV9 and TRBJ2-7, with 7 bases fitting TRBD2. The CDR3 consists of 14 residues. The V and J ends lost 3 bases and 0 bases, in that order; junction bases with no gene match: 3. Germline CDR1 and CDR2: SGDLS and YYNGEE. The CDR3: CASSARDYSYEQYF. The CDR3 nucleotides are TGTGCCAGCAGCGCCCGGGACTACTCCTACGAGCAGTACTTC.

The CDR3 sequence is CASSQESGQPQHF. CDR3 in DNA: TGCGCCAGCAGCCAAGAGTCCGGACAGCCCCAGCATTTT. This chain links TRBV4-3 with TRBJ1-5; D uncertain. CDR1 and CDR2 (germline): LGHNA, YSLEER. The V end lost 0 bases, the J end lost 7 bases, and 7 bases lay between the germline ends. This CDR3 has 13 residues.

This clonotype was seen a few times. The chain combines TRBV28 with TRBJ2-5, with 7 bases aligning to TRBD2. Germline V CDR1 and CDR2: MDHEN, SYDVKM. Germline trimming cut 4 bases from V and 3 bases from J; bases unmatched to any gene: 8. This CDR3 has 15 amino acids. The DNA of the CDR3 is TGTGCCAGCAGTTCGCGGGAGTGGGGGAAAGAGACCCAGTACTTC. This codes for CASSSREWGKETQYF.

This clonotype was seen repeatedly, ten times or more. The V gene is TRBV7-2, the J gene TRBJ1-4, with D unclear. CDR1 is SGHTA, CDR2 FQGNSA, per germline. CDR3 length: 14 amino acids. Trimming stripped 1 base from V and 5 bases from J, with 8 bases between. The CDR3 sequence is CASSLGGPNEKLFF. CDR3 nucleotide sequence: TGTGCCAGCAGCTTAGGTGGGCCGAATGAAAAACTGTTTTTT.

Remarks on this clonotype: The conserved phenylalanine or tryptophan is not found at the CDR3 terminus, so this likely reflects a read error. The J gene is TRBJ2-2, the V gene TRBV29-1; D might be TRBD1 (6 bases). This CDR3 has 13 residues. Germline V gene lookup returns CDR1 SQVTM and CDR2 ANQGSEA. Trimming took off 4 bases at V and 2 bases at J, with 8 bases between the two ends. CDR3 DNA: TGCAGCGTTGCCAGGGGTAACACCGGGGAGCTGTTTCTT. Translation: CSVARGNTGELFL.

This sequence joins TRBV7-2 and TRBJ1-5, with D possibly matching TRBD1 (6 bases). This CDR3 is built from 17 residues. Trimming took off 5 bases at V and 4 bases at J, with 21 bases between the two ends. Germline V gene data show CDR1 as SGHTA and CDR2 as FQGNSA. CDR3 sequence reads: CASSRSIIQGRNQPQHF. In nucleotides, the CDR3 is TGTGCCAGCAGCCGGTCTATAATACAGGGCCGGAATCAGCCCCAGCATTTT.

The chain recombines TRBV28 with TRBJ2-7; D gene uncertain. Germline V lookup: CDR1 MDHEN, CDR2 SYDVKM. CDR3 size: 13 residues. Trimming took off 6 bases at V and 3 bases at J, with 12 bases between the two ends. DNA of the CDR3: TGTGCCAGCAGCACCTCAGTGAGCTACGAGCAGTACTTC. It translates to CASSTSVSYEQYF.

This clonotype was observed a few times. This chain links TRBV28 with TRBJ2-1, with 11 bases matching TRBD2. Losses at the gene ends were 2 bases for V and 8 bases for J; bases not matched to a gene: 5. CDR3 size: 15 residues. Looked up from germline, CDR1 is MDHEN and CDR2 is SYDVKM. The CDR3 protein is CASSLIAGGRDEQFF. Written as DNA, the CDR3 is TGTGCCAGCAGTTTAATAGCGGGAGGGAGGGATGAGCAGTTCTTC.

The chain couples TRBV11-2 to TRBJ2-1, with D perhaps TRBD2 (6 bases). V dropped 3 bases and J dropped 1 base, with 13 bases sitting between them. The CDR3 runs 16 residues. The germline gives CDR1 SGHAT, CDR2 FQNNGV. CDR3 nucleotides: TGTGCCAGCAGCTTTACCGGAGGGCGGTCCTACAATGAGCAGTTCTTC. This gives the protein CASSFTGGRSYNEQFF.